One and the same sample provided the 15 T cell receptor beta chains below, sequenced in a study of regulatory T cells in long-lasting Graves disease. Indicated time point: newly diagnosed GD, antithyroid drugs for less than 3 months. Extracted RNA from PBMCs served as the source of the TCR library. Building of the TCR beta libraries involved iRepertoire HTBI primers and Arm-PCR of CDR3 regions. TCRdb passed the multiplex PCR reads through MiXCR, listing each CDR3 protein once. The table shows a few hundred thousand distinct CDR3 sequences, with around 20% occurring only once. These sequences were also reported in another study, on T cells in Graves' hyperthyroidism and ophthalmopathy.

The sample in question was peripheral blood mononuclear cells (PBMCs), obtained at new diagnosis, from a patient treated with antithyroid drugs. These receptors came from a woman aged 25 to 39 with Graves disease.

The chain is built from TRBV3-1 and TRBJ1-3; D is possibly TRBD1 (5 bases). The CDR3 totals 14 residues. V was clipped by 3 bases and J by 7 bases, with 13 bases between them. The germline V gene encodes CDR1 LGHDT and CDR2 YNNKEL (reference sequence). The CDR3 is CASSQEGRANTIYF. CDR3 bases: TGTGCCAGCAGCCAGGAAGGCAGGGCGAACACCATATATTTT.

This chain links TRBV2 with TRBJ2-1, with D tentatively TRBD1 (6 bases). TRBJ2-5 matches the DNA end more closely, so the J call is doubtful. Germline CDR1 is SNHLY and CDR2 is FYNNEI. The CDR3 extends over 14 amino acids. CDR3 in DNA: TGTGCCAGCAATACCGGGACATTACAAGAGACCCAGTACTTC. Protein: CASNTGTLQETQYF.

A few counts support this clonotype. The junction differs from germline at one of its ends, possibly a read error. This chain uses TRBV6-5 with TRBJ1-1; weak D call: TRBD1 (5 bases). Germline CDR1 and CDR2: MNHEY and SVGAGI. The CDR3 totals 14 residues. In nucleotides, the CDR3 is TGTGCCAGCGGTTACCATCAGGGAGGGGCTGAAGCTTTCTTT. Protein product: CASGYHQGGAEAFF.

This clonotype was counted ten times or more. The gene calls are TRBV10-1 and TRBJ2-1, with unresolved D. With 4 bases removed from V and 4 bases from J, the gap between germline ends came to 5 bases. Germline-derived CDR1 and CDR2 are WNHNN and SYGVQD (reference sequence). This CDR3 spans 12 amino acids. The CDR3 spells CASSGSYNEQFF. In DNA, the CDR3 is TGCGCCAGCAGTGGCTCTTACAATGAGCAGTTCTTC.

This clonotype was seen ten or more times. The J gene is TRBJ1-5, the V gene TRBV6-1, with D unclear. Trimming stripped 7 bases from V and 4 bases from J, with 14 bases between. CDR1 MNHNS and CDR2 SASEGT come from the germline V gene. The CDR3 sequence is 14 residues long. CDR3 loop: CASKVGMGNQPQHF. The CDR3 coding sequence is TGTGCCAGCAAAGTAGGAATGGGGAATCAGCCCCAGCATTTT.

At least ten counts were recorded for this clonotype. The chain recombines TRBV28 with TRBJ1-3; D unclear. Deletions cut 2 bases from V and 4 bases from J, with 15 bases between. In germline, CDR1 is MDHEN, CDR2 SYDVKM. The CDR3 runs 16 residues. CDR3 loop: CASSLQGRRLGNTIYF. The CDR3 nucleotides read TGTGCCAGCAGTTTACAAGGGCGTAGACTGGGAAACACCATATATTTT.

As regards this clonotype: This likely reflects a read error, since a far larger clone is one base away. This chain connects TRBV9 to TRBJ2-2, with TRBD1 matching over 8 bases. Trimming took 4 bases from V and 0 from J; bases not matched to a gene: 2. This CDR3 is built from 15 residues. Germline CDR1 reads SGDLS; CDR2 reads YYNGEE. CDR3 loop: CASSRGQANTGELFF. Here the CDR3 DNA reads TGTGCCAGCAGCCGGGGACAGGCGAACACCGGGGAGCTGTTTTTT.

In this sample, this clonotype turned up many times. The gene calls are TRBV28 and TRBJ1-1; TRBD1 is a possible D gene (6 bases). This CDR3 is built from 13 residues. V was pared by 6 bases and J by 1 base, with 9 bases between. Germline CDR1 reads MDHEN; CDR2 reads SYDVKM. The CDR3 sequence: CASRDSANTEAFF. The CDR3 DNA sequence: TGTGCCAGCAGGGACAGCGCGAACACTGAAGCTTTCTTT.

This clonotype was seen at least ten times. The chain has TRBV7-8 and TRBJ1-2; 9 bases are a match to TRBD1. V trimming: 0 bases; J trimming: 8 bases; junction bases outside the gene matches: 4. Per germline, CDR1 SGHVS and CDR2 FQNEAQ. CDR3 length: 14 residues. The CDR3 region is CASSLAGTGTGYTF. The DNA for the CDR3 is TGTGCCAGCAGCTTAGCCGGGACAGGGACAGGCTACACCTTC. Looking up the rest from reference TRBV7-8 and TRBJ1-2 gives the full variable domain: GAGVSQSPRYKVAKRGQDVALRCDPISGHVSLFWYQQALGQGPEFLTYFQNEAQLDKSGLPSDRFFAERPEGSVSTLKIQRTQQEDSAVYLCASSLAGTGTGYTFGSGTRLTVV.

At least ten counts were recorded for this clonotype. The V call is TRBV28, the J call TRBJ2-2; D is possibly TRBD1 or TRBD2 (6 bases each). This CDR3 has 15 amino acids. Trimming pared 7 bases from V and 2 bases from J, leaving 14 bases between. Germline V lookup: CDR1 MDHEN, CDR2 SYDVKM. DNA for the CDR3: TGTGCCAGCAACTCCTGGGGGGCCAACACCGGGGAGCTGTTTTTT. It translates to CASNSWGANTGELFF.

The chain links TRBV12-3 or TRBV12-4 to TRBJ2-6; 10 nucleotides align to TRBD1. The CDR3 length is 15 residues. V gave up 5 bases and J gave up 12 bases; unmatched junction bases: 10. CDR3 loop: CASSIPGTGAAVLTF. CDR3 nucleotides: TGTGCCAGCAGTATCCCCGGGACAGGGGCGGCCGTCCTGACTTTC.

This clonotype was observed a handful of times. The chain combines TRBV9 with TRBJ2-1; 9 nucleotides align to TRBD2. Germline CDR1 and CDR2: SGDLS and YYNGEE. The CDR3 runs to 17 residues. V lost 0 bases and J lost 0; bases outside the gene matches: 4. The CDR3, as DNA: TGTGCCAGCAGCGTAGTTAGCGGGAGAATCTCCTACAATGAGCAGTTCTTC. Its protein product is CASSVVSGRISYNEQFF. Variable domain in full (rest from reference TRBV9 and TRBJ2-1): DSGVTQTPKHLITATGQRVTLRCSPRSGDLSVYWYQQSLDQGLQFLIQYYNGEERAKGNILERFSAQQFPDLHSELNLSSLELGDSALYFCASSVVSGRISYNEQFFGPGTRLTVL.

The sample holds a few counts of this clonotype. This sequence joins TRBV5-5 and TRBJ1-1, with TRBD1 identical over 12 bases. CDR3 size: 15 residues. V trimming: 5 bases; J trimming: 3 bases; junction bases outside the gene matches: 5. Germline V gene sequence: CDR1 SGHKS, CDR2 YYEKEE (reference sequence). CDR3: CASSGTGGKDTEAFF. As DNA, the CDR3 is TGTGCCAGCAGTGGGACAGGGGGCAAAGACACTGAAGCTTTCTTT. The whole variable domain, remainder taken from reference TRBV5-5 and TRBJ1-1, is DAGVTQSPTHLIKTRGQQVTLRCSPISGHKSVSWYQQVLGQGPQFIFQYYEKEERGRGNFPDRFSARQFPNYSSELNVNALLLGDSALYLCASSGTGGKDTEAFFGQGTRLTVV.

This clonotype was observed many times. The rearrangement joins TRBV11-2 to TRBJ2-3, with D uncertain. V was clipped by 5 bases and J by 5 bases, with 17 bases between them. CDR1 is SGHAT, CDR2 FQNNGV, per germline. CDR3 length: 15 amino acids. The CDR3 sequence is CASSLIMGKIDTQYF. CDR3 coding DNA: TGTGCCAGCAGCCTGATTATGGGGAAAATAGATACGCAGTATTTT.

Comments on this clonotype: A far larger clone differs by one base, so this is likely a read error. The chain uses TRBV12-3 or TRBV12-4 and TRBJ2-1; D may be TRBD1 (6 bases). The CDR3 covers 16 residues. With 6 bases removed from V and 3 bases from J, the gap between germline ends came to 18 bases. The CDR3 DNA sequence: TGTGCCAGCAGCCCGCCGGGACACATTTTCTACAATGAGCAGTTCTTC. It specifies CASSPPGHIFYNEQFF.